This paragraph reports one T cell receptor beta chain. Its cognate antigen is unknown. The sample comes from a study of cytomegalovirus exposure and HLA in healthy donors. Points from the study as a whole: The CMV antigen specificity of a few CMV-associated chains was confirmed through in vitro analysis. Later analysis showed most CMV-associated TCR beta chains appearing HLA-restricted. Based on reports, TCR beta sequences accurately predicted HLA-A and HLA-B alleles for most subjects.

In the PCR, 60 Vbeta and 13 Jbeta primers were used. Per the authors' pipeline: Roughly 11 million of the about 80 million unique TCR beta chains counted in a later analysis were shared. The data were produced by immunoSEQ multiplex PCR, yet TCRdb's version contains in-frame clones alone and is incomplete. The V and J calls and clone size were taken over from that table, and D and trimming were inferred from the DNA. The sample shows roughly 140,000 clones, about 82% of them seen only once. From germline, CDR1 is MNHNS and CDR2 SASEGT. This CDR3 spans 14 amino acids. V gave up 7 bases and J gave up 5 bases; unmatched junction bases: 6.

Sequencing was performed on PBMCs. V gene TRBV6-1 combines with J gene TRBJ2-7, with 12 nucleotides matching TRBD2. The origin of this receptor is a male donor in good health and CMV-seronegative. The CDR3 bases are TGTGCCAGCACCAAACTAGCGGGAGGACACGAGCAGTACTTC. This sequence encodes CASTKLAGGHEQYF.